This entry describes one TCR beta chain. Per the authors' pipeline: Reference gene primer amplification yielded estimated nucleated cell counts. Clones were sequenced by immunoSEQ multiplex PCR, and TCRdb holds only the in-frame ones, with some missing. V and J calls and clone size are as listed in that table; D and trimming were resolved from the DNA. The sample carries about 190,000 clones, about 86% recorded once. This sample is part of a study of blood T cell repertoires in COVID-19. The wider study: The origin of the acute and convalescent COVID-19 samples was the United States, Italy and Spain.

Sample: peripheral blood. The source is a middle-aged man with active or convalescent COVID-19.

DNA of the CDR3: TGCGCCAGCAGCCCGGGAGAGGGGTACAATGAGCAGTTCTTC. Protein product: CASSPGEGYNEQFF. This chain joins TRBV5-1 and TRBJ2-1, with D possibly matching TRBD2 (6 bases). Between the trimmed V and J ends, which lost 4 bases and 4 bases, there was a span of 12 bases. Germline V gives CDR1 SGHRS, CDR2 YFSETQ. The CDR3 length is 14 residues. The full variable domain, rest sourced from reference TRBV5-1 and TRBJ2-1, is KAGVTQTPRYLIKTRGQQVTLSCSPISGHRSVSWYQQTPGQGLQFLFEYFSETQRNKGNFPGRFSGRQFSNSRSEMNVSTLELGDSALYLCASSPGEGYNEQFFGPGTRLTVL.